The present TCR beta chain was sequenced within a study of long-term antiretroviral therapy in people with HIV. General study findings and limits: Participants lacked recorded data on ART adherence, viral resistance or therapy changes. Patients on ART gained diversity, which nonetheless stayed below transplant donor controls. Possibly under older ART regimens, blood was drawn between the mid-2000s and the late 2010s.

The authors ran the immunoSEQ assay, v3.0, at survey level. Assay used: immunoSEQ multiplex PCR; TCRdb lists only in-frame clones, some missing. The repertoire consists of about 24,000 clones, with roughly four fifths occurring once and the leading ten covering roughly a quarter. As concerns this clone: The target antigen is unknown.

There were no participants with HIV treated outside the United States. This sample comprised unsorted PBMCs, obtained 0.4 years after starting antiretroviral therapy. The receptor comes from a man aged 50 to 60 with HIV.

This CDR3 reads CASSLAGGSDEQYF. Here the CDR3 DNA reads TGTGCCAGCAGCTTGGCCGGGGGGTCGGACGAGCAGTACTTC. The J gene is TRBJ2-7, the V gene TRBV5-4, with 7 bases that match TRBD2. Per germline, CDR1 SGHNT and CDR2 YYREEE (reference sequence). V was clipped by 0 bases and J by 5 bases; unmatched bases: 5. This CDR3 is built from 14 residues.